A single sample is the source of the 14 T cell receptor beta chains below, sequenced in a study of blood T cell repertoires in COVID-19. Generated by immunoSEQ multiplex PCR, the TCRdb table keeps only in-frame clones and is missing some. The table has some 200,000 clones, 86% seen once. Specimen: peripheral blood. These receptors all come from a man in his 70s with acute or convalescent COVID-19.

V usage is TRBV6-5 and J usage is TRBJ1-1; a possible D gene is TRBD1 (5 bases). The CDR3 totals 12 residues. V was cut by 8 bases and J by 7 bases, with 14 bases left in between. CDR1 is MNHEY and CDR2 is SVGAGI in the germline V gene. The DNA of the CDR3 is TGTGCCAGCGGGCGATGGGGGGGTGAAGCTTTCTTT. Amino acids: CASGRWGGEAFF.

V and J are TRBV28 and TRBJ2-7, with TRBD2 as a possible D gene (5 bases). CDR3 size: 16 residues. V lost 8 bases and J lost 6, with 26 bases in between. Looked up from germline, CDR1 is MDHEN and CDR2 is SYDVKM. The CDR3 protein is CASPPTEGREDGEQYF. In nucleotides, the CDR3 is TGTGCCAGCCCTCCCACCGAGGGAAGGGAAGATGGCGAGCAGTACTTC.

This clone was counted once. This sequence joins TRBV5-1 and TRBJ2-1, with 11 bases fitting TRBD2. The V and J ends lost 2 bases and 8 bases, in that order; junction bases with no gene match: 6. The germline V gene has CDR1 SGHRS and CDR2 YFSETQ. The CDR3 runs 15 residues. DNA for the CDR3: TGCGCCAGCAGCTTAGTAGCGGGAGGGCAGCATGAGCAGTTCTTC. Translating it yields CASSLVAGGQHEQFF.

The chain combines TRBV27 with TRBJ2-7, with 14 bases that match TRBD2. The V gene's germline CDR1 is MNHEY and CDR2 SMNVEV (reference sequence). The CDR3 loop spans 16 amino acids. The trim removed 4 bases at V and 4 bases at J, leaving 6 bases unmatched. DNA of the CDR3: TGTGCCAGCAGTTCCCCCGGGACTAGCGGGAGATACGAGCAGTACTTC. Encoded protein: CASSSPGTSGRYEQYF.

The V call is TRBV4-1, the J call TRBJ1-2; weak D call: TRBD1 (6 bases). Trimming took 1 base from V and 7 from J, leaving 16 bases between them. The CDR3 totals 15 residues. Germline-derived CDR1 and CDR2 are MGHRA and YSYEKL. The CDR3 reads CASSQAWQGSLGYTF. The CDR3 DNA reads TGCGCCAGCAGCCAAGCGTGGCAGGGGTCTCTTGGCTACACCTTC.

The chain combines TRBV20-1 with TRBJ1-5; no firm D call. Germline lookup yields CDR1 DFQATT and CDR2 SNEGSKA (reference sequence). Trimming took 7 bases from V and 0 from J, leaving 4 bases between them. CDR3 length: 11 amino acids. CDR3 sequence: CSVLSNQPQHF. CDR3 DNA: TGCAGTGTACTTAGCAATCAGCCCCAGCATTTT.

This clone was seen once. In DNA, the CDR3 is TGCGCCAGCAGCACGTACGTCCAGGGCCACAATGAGCAGTTCTTC. It translates to CASSTYVQGHNEQFF. The gene calls are TRBV5-1 and TRBJ2-1, with a weak D call TRBD1 (5 bases). CDR1 and CDR2 (germline): SGHRS, YFSETQ. This CDR3 is 15 amino acids long. The ends were cut back, 4 bases at V and 5 bases at J, with 16 bases in the middle.

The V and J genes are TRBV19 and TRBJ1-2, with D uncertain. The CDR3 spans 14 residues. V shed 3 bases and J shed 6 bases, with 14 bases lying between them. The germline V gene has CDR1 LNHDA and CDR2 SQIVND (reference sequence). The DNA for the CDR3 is TGTGCCAGTAGTATGATGGCAGGTAGCGATGGCTACACCTTC. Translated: CASSMMAGSDGYTF.

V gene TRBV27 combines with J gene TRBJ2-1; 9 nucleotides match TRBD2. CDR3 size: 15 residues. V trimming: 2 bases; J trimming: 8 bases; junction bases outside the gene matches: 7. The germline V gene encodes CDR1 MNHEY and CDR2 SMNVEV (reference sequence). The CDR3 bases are TGTGCCAGCAGTTTAGGGCGGGAGGGAGGCTATGAGCAGTTCTTC. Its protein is CASSLGREGGYEQFF.

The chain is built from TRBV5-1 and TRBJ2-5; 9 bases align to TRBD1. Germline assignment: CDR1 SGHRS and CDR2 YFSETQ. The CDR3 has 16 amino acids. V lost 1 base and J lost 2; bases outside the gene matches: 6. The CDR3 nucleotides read TGCGCCAGCAGCTTGTCGGGACAGGGAGGGCAAGAGACCCAGTACTTC. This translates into CASSLSGQGGQETQYF.

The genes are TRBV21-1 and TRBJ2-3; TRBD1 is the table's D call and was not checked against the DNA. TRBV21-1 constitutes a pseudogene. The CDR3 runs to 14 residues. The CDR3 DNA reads TGTGCCAGCAAATTCTGGTGGGGGCGTGATACGCAGTATTTT. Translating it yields CASKFWWGRDTQYF.

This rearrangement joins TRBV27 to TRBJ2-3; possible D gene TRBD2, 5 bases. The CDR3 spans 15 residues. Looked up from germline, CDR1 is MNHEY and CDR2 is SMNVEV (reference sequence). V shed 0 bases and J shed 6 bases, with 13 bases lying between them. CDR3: CASSLSGPVADTQYF. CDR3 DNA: TGTGCCAGCAGTTTATCGGGCCCGGTAGCGGATACGCAGTATTTT.

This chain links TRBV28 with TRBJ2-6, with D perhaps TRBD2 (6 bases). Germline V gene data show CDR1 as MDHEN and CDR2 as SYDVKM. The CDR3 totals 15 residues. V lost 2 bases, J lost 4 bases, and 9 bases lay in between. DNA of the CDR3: TGTGCCAGCAGTTTAGGAGGGTACGGGGCCAACGTCCTGACTTTC. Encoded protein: CASSLGGYGANVLTF. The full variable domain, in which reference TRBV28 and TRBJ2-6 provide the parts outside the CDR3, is DVKVTQSSRYLVKRTGEKVFLECVQDMDHENMFWYRQDPGLGLRLIYFSYDVKMKEKGDIPEGYSVSREKKERFSLILESASTNQTSMYLCASSLGGYGANVLTFGAGSRLTVL.

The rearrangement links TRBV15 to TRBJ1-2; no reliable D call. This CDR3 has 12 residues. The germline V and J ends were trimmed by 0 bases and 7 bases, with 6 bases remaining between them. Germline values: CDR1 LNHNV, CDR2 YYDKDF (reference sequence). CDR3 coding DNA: TGTGCCACCAGCAGAGATTACTTTGGCTACACCTTC. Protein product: CATSRDYFGYTF. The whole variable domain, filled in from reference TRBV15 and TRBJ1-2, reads DAMVIQNPRYQVTQFGKPVTLSCSQTLNHNVMYWYQQKSSQAPKLLFHYYDKDFNNEADTPDNFQSRRPNTSFCFLDIRSPGLGDTAMYLCATSRDYFGYTFGSGTRLTVV.